This T cell receptor (beta chain) was obtained from a study of regulatory T cells in long-lasting Graves disease. Germline lookup yields CDR1 MDHEN and CDR2 SYDVKM. The CDR3 consists of 13 residues. V was clipped by 4 bases and J by 4 bases, with 10 bases between them. Arm-PCR of CDR3 regions with iRepertoire HTBI primers generated TCR beta libraries. Methods used by the authors: Identification yielded approximately 66 TRBV and approximately 13 TRBJ segments across samples. MiXCR, run by TCRdb on the multiplex PCR reads, gives a single entry per CDR3 protein. TCRdb's processing, not the authors', yielded these V and J calls. The sample holds about 470,000 distinct CDR3 sequences, around 21% seen once. In its sample, this clonotype was seen a few times. The antigen is unknown. Findings and limits, study-wide: Persistent disease preferred TRBV28, TRBJ1-2 and TRBJ2-5.

Time point here: persistent/refractory GD, antithyroid drugs over 5 years with positive TRAb. PBMC-extracted RNA yielded the TCR library. The input for sequencing was peripheral blood mononuclear cells (PBMCs), taken when the disease was refractory, from a patient treated with antithyroid drugs. This TCR came from a female donor with Graves disease. The chain combines TRBV28 with TRBJ2-5; D not certain. CDR3 nucleotides: TGTGCCAGCAGTTCCCGGGCAGCAGAGACCCAGTACTTC. This translates into CASSSRAAETQYF. Supplemented by reference TRBV28 and TRBJ2-5, the full variable domain reads DVKVTQSSRYLVKRTGEKVFLECVQDMDHENMFWYRQDPGLGLRLIYFSYDVKMKEKGDIPEGYSVSREKKERFSLILESASTNQTSMYLCASSSRAAETQYFGPGTRLLVL.